This T cell receptor (beta chain) originates from a study of CD8 T cells in ankylosing spondylitis. Study outcomes and limitations: Seemingly characteristic of ankylosing spondylitis blood was a TCR beta motif consisting of about 8 highly homologous variants. Both synovial fluid and blood in reactive arthritis had previously been reported to carry some motif variants. Peripheral blood samples showed relatively rare disease-linked clones, and these clones were CD8+.

The germline V and J ends were trimmed by 0 bases and 2 bases, with 11 bases remaining between them. CDR3 length: 15 residues. The V gene's germline CDR1 is MNHEY and CDR2 SVGAGI. This clonotype was found many times. The antigen is not known. Making use of molecular barcodes, quantitative 5'-RACE generated TCR beta libraries. TCRdb independently ran MiXCR on the 5' RACE reads; one entry per CDR3 protein. The table includes 200,000 to 300,000 distinct CDR3 sequences, approximately 10% detected once. This TCR was recovered from a male donor with ankylosing spondylitis or in good health (not recorded which). Sequenced material: blood, either unsorted or a sorted T cell fraction (not recorded which). The chain links TRBV6-5 to TRBJ2-7, with a possible D match to TRBD1 (6 bases). The CDR3 loop reads CASSYSSTGTYEQYF. The CDR3 DNA follows: TGTGCCAGCAGTTACTCGAGTACAGGGACCTACGAGCAGTACTTC.